Listed below are T cell receptor beta chains from one sample, sequenced in a study of blood T cell repertoires in COVID-19. Repertoires were generated with immunoSEQ multiplex PCR, while TCRdb's copy carries only in-frame clones and drops some. The data show 200,000 to 300,000 clones, more than 85% seen once. The sample taken for sequencing was peripheral blood. These receptors came from a woman in her seventies with active or convalescent COVID-19. Each CDR3 is given with its conserved first and last residue. A D gene is named only where the DNA matches it firmly. Expanded clones are given a class, and other clones once, few, many or no size at all.

d_call clone_size cdr3_length j_call v_call cdr3_nt cdr3_aa
TRBD1 NA 14 TRBJ1-1 TRBV27 TGTGCCAGCAGTCCTCGGGACAGTCGGGGGTCAGCTTTCTTT CASSPRDSRGSAFF
NA once 18 TRBJ2-3 TRBV7-8 TGTGCCAGCAGCGCGGGACGTCAGGGTCGACGGCGGTTAGATACGCAGTATTTT CASSAGRQGRRRLDTQYF
NA NA 14 TRBJ1-5 TRBV18 TGTGCCAGCTCCAACCGGGACAACAATCAGCCCCAGCATTTT CASSNRDNNQPQHF
TRBD1 NA 15 TRBJ2-2 TRBV19 TGTGCCAGTAGGACAGGGGGAGCGAACACCGGGGAGCTGTTTTTT CASRTGGANTGELFF
NA NA 14 TRBJ1-5 TRBV4-2 TGTGCCAGCAGCCAAGCGGGCGGGGGACAGCCCCAGCATTTT CASSQAGGGQPQHF
NA NA 12 TRBJ1-1 TRBV10-2 TGCGCCAGCAGACTGAGCAACACTGAAGCTTTCTTT CASRLSNTEAFF
NA NA 14 TRBJ1-5 TRBV19 TGTGCCAGTAGTATCGGGACAAGGGATCAGCCCCAGCATTTT CASSIGTRDQPQHF
NA once 15 TRBJ2-5 TRBV5-4 TGTGCCAGCAGCTTGGGGGGCAGGGTATTAGAGACCCAGTACTTC CASSLGGRVLETQYF
TRBD1 NA 13 TRBJ2-7 TRBV2 TGTGCCGGGAGGACAGGGGGGTCCTACGAGCAGTACTTC CAGRTGGSYEQYF
NA once 13 TRBJ1-3 TRBV6-2/TRBV6-3 TGTGCCAGCAACCCAAATACTGGAAACACCATATATTTT CASNPNTGNTIYF